This T cell receptor (beta chain) came from a study of T cell responses to AZD1222 COVID-19 vaccine. General study findings and limits: The breadth and depth of Spike-specific TCRs increased once two AZD1222 doses had been given. Close to half of all spike-specific TCRs reportedly target regions of the variants that are unmutated.

The count of this clone is one. The antigen remains unidentified. Only in-frame clones appear in the TCRdb table, and some are missing; sequencing was by immunoSEQ multiplex PCR. The sample holds 150,000 to 200,000 clones, about nine tenths seen once. V dropped 7 bases and J dropped 5 bases, with 8 bases sitting between them. The CDR3 runs 12 residues. Germline V gene data show CDR1 as LGHNT and CDR2 as FRNRAP. The chain recombines TRBV12-5 with TRBJ2-2; D ambiguous. The source is an adult in good health. Sequencing was performed on peripheral blood, taken on day 0 of AZD1222 vaccination. The CDR3 DNA sequence: TGTGCTAGTGCCCCTCGGACCGGGGAGCTGTTTTTT. It codes for CASAPRTGELFF.